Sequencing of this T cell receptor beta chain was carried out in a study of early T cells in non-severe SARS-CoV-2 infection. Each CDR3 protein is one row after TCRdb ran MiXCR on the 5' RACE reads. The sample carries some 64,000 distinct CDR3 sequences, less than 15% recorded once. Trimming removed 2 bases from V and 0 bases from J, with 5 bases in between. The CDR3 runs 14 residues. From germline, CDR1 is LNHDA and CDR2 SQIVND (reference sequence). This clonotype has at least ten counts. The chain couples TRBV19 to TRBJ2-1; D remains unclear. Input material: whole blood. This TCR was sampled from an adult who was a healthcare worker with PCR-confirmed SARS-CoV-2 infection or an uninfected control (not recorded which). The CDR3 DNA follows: TGTGCCAGTAGTATAACGGCCTCCTACAATGAGCAGTTCTTC. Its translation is CASSITASYNEQFF. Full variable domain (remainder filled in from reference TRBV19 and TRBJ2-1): DGGITQSPKYLFRKEGQNVTLSCEQNLNHDAMYWYRQDPGQGLRLIYYSQIVNDFQKGDIAEGYSVSREKKESFPLTVTSAQKNPTAFYLCASSITASYNEQFFGPGTRLTVL.